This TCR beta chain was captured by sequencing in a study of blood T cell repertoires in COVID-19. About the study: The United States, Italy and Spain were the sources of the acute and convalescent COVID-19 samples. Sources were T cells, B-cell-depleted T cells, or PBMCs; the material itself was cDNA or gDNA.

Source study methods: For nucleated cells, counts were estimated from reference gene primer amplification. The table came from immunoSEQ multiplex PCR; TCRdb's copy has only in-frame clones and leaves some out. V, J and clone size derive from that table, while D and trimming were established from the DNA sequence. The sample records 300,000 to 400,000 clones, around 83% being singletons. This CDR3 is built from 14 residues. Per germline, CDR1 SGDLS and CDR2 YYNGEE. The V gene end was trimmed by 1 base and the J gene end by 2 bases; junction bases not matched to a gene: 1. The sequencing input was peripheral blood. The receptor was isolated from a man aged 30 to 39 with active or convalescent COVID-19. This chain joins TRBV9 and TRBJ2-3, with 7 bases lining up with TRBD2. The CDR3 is CASSVSGDTDTQYF. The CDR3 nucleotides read TGTGCCAGCAGCGTAAGCGGGGACACAGATACGCAGTATTTT.